This TCR beta chain was sequenced for a study of T cell responses to AZD1222 COVID-19 vaccine. This clone showed up just a few times. What it binds is not known. V lost 5 bases and J lost 7, with 12 bases in between. The CDR3 length is 12 residues. Germline V lookup: CDR1 SGHAT, CDR2 FQNNGV. Study-wide points: In a largely white British group with more females than males, clonal diversity was possibly underestimated. CD4 TCRs covered the whole spike, strongest at regions 160-218 and 743-854.

Using immunoSEQ multiplex PCR, the repertoire was profiled, and TCRdb retains in-frame clones only, with some absent. The sample has about 59,000 clones, approximately 80% seen once. The clonotype was recovered from an adult in good health. The sample here was peripheral blood, taken on day 0 of AZD1222 vaccination. The chain employs TRBV11-2 and TRBJ2-7, with a possible D match to TRBD1 (5 bases). CDR3 nucleotide sequence: TGTGCCAGCAGCCCTGGGGCGAGGGAGCAGTACTTC. Its translation is CASSPGAREQYF.